The 30 T cell receptor beta chains presented below share a single source sample, sequenced in a study of blood T cell repertoires in COVID-19. Here immunoSEQ multiplex PCR was the method, and the copy in TCRdb shows in-frame clones only, minus some. This table holds about 320,000 clones, roughly 83% found once. The sequencing input was peripheral blood. These receptors were obtained from a woman between 50 and 59 years old with acute or convalescent COVID-19.

The rearrangement joins TRBV28 to TRBJ1-3; D not resolved. Between the trimmed V and J ends, which lost 5 bases and 1 base, there was a span of 18 bases. Germline assignment: CDR1 MDHEN and CDR2 SYDVKM. There are 17 residues in the CDR3. CDR3 sequence (DNA): TGTGCCAGCAGTCGGTTAATGGGCGGGAGGTCTGGAAACACCATATATTTT. This encodes CASSRLMGGRSGNTIYF.

The chain links TRBV4-1 to TRBJ2-5; 8 bases match TRBD1. The V segment lost 4 bases and the J segment 1 base; nucleotides outside the gene matches: 5. Germline V gives CDR1 MGHRA, CDR2 YSYEKL. The CDR3 totals 15 residues. CDR3 residues: CASSRGQGVQETQYF. The CDR3 nucleotides read TGCGCCAGCAGCCGAGGACAGGGTGTCCAAGAGACCCAGTACTTC.

This clone was detected once. V usage is TRBV19 and J usage is TRBJ1-2, with 10 bases that match TRBD1. V lost 4 bases to trimming and J lost 7 bases; unmatched junction nucleotides: 6. The CDR3 covers 14 residues. Germline V lookup: CDR1 LNHDA, CDR2 SQIVND (reference sequence). CDR3 region: CASSTTGTGVGYTF. The DNA of the CDR3 is TGTGCCAGTAGTACAACCGGGACAGGGGTTGGCTACACCTTC.

This chain uses TRBV18 with TRBJ2-7, with TRBD2 identical over 9 bases. This CDR3 region has 15 residues. V shed 5 bases, J shed 3 bases, and the junction held 8 bases outside the gene matches. The germline V gene has CDR1 KGHSH and CDR2 LQKENI. The CDR3 nucleotides read TGTGCCAGCTCAACCTCGCTAGCGGGGATCTACGAGCAGTACTTC. The encoded protein is CASSTSLAGIYEQYF.

The rearrangement links TRBV5-8 to TRBJ1-2; 8 positions agree with TRBD1. The V gene end was trimmed by 0 bases and the J gene end by 5 bases; junction bases not matched to a gene: 12. There are 17 residues in the CDR3. Germline-derived CDR1 and CDR2 are SGHTS and YDEGEE. The CDR3 region is CASSLVAPTTGVYGYTF. CDR3 DNA: TGTGCCAGCAGCTTGGTTGCCCCCACGACAGGGGTTTATGGCTACACCTTC.

V and J are TRBV9 and TRBJ1-4; D ambiguous. Per the germline V gene, CDR1 is SGDLS and CDR2 is YYNGEE. V was clipped by 4 bases and J by 5 bases, with 15 bases between them. The CDR3 consists of 15 residues. The CDR3 bases are TGTGCCAGCAGCAACAGAGGGAGCCTGAATGAAAAACTGTTTTTT. As protein: CASSNRGSLNEKLFF.

Only one count was recorded for this clone. This rearrangement joins TRBV29-1 to TRBJ2-7; 7 nucleotides match TRBD1. The CDR3 runs to 14 residues. The J segment lost 7 bases and the V segment lost 3 bases, leaving 12 bases of the junction unmatched. Germline V CDR1 and CDR2: SQVTM, ANQGSEA. The CDR3 DNA reads TGCAGCGTTGATCTTTTACGACAGGGTGGAGAGCAGTACTTC. Translation gives CSVDLLRQGGEQYF.

V usage is TRBV7-2 and J usage is TRBJ1-5; unclear D gene. V lost 1 base and J lost 3, with 10 bases in between. The CDR3 contains 15 residues. Germline V gives CDR1 SGHTA, CDR2 FQGNSA. The CDR3, as DNA: TGTGCCAGCAGCTTAGGCGGGTTCCCCAATCAGCCCCAGCATTTT. Protein product: CASSLGGFPNQPQHF.

This clone was recorded once. This chain joins TRBV5-1 and TRBJ1-4; D gene unclear. The CDR3 loop spans 14 amino acids. Germline V gene sequence: CDR1 SGHRS, CDR2 YFSETQ. Trimming stripped 1 base from V and 5 bases from J, with 9 bases between. The CDR3 DNA reads as TGCGCCAGCAGCTTGAATGCCGGGAATGAAAAACTGTTTTTT. Protein: CASSLNAGNEKLFF.

This chain links TRBV9 with TRBJ2-2, with D possibly being TRBD2 (5 bases). Per germline, CDR1 SGDLS and CDR2 YYNGEE. V dropped 3 bases and J dropped 7 bases, with 22 bases sitting between them. The CDR3 covers 17 residues. CDR3 residues: CASSGHQIKRVSGELFF. In DNA, the CDR3 is TGTGCCAGCAGCGGGCATCAAATCAAGAGGGTCAGCGGGGAGCTGTTTTTT.

J is TRBJ2-1 and V is TRBV5-6; possible D gene TRBD2, 6 bases. Trimming stripped 2 bases from V and 5 bases from J, with 11 bases between. Germline assignment: CDR1 SGHDT and CDR2 YYEEEE. The CDR3 runs 14 residues. This CDR3 reads CASSFMDYHNEQFF. The CDR3 DNA reads as TGTGCCAGCAGCTTCATGGACTACCACAATGAGCAGTTCTTC.

This chain joins TRBV7-9 and TRBJ1-2, with TRBD1 matching over 7 bases. V trimming: 5 bases; J trimming: 4 bases; junction bases outside the gene matches: 7. This CDR3 has 14 residues. Germline lookup yields CDR1 SEHNR and CDR2 FQNEAQ (reference sequence). The CDR3 reads CASSPDRDVYGYTF. The CDR3 nucleotides are TGTGCCAGCAGCCCCGACAGGGATGTCTATGGCTACACCTTC. The complete variable domain, with remaining parts taken from reference TRBV7-9 and TRBJ1-2, reads DTGVSQNPRHKITKRGQNVTFRCDPISEHNRLYWYRQTLGQGPEFLTYFQNEAQLEKSRLLSDRFSAERPKGSFSTLEIQRTEQGDSAMYLCASSPDRDVYGYTFGSGTRLTVV.

The V call is TRBV18, the J call TRBJ1-1, with D maybe TRBD1 (6 bases). This CDR3 is built from 13 residues. CDR1 and CDR2 (germline): KGHSH, LQKENI. Trimming cost V 5 bases and J 7 bases, with 14 bases left between them. The CDR3 DNA sequence: TGTGCCAGCTCATCAGGGGTATCCGATGAAGCTTTCTTT. It translates to CASSSGVSDEAFF.

This clone occurred a few times. V gene TRBV4-1 combines with J gene TRBJ2-2; perhaps TRBD1 as D (5 bases). The germline V gene has CDR1 MGHRA and CDR2 YSYEKL. The CDR3 has 13 amino acids. The V end was cut by 0 bases, the J end by 9 bases, with 8 bases between. CDR3: CASSQDRGWELFF. The DNA for the CDR3 is TGCGCCAGCAGCCAAGATAGGGGTTGGGAGCTGTTTTTT.

CDR3 in DNA: TGTGCCAGCAGCTTATTTCCCACCGGGACATCCAATCAGCCCCAGCATTTT. It specifies CASSLFPTGTSNQPQHF. V usage is TRBV7-2 and J usage is TRBJ1-5, with D tentatively TRBD1 (6 bases). V lost 2 bases to trimming and J lost 3 bases, with 17 bases between them. The CDR3 length is 17 residues. CDR1 is SGHTA and CDR2 is FQGNSA in the germline V gene.

In regard to this clone: At one of its ends the junction is not consistent with the germline gene, which may arise from a read error. The V gene is TRBV28, the J gene TRBJ1-5; D gene ambiguous. In germline, CDR1 is MDHEN, CDR2 SYDVKM. The CDR3 has 16 residues. The CDR3 loop reads CASSLFSLGSNQPQHF. DNA of the CDR3: TGTGCCAGCAGTTTATTCTCACTAGGTAGCAATCAGCCTCAGCATTTT.

This chain links TRBV5-1 with TRBJ1-1, with 7 nucleotides matching TRBD1. Per germline, CDR1 SGHRS and CDR2 YFSETQ. This CDR3 contains 15 residues. The trim removed 1 base at V and 1 base at J, leaving 4 bases unmatched. Here the CDR3 DNA reads TGCGCCAGCAGCTTGCTGACAGGGACGAACACTGAAGCTTTCTTT. Its protein is CASSLLTGTNTEAFF. Full variable domain (outside the CDR3, taken from reference TRBV5-1 and TRBJ1-1): KAGVTQTPRYLIKTRGQQVTLSCSPISGHRSVSWYQQTPGQGLQFLFEYFSETQRNKGNFPGRFSGRQFSNSRSEMNVSTLELGDSALYLCASSLLTGTNTEAFFGQGTRLTVV.

This sequence joins TRBV6-2 or TRBV6-3 and TRBJ1-5, with 8 bases fitting TRBD1. V shed 6 bases, J shed 0 bases, and the junction held 4 bases outside the gene matches. The CDR3 runs to 15 residues. From germline, CDR1 is MNHEY and CDR2 SVGEGT. This CDR3 is CASSWTGYSNQPQHF. In DNA form, the CDR3 reads TGTGCCAGCAGCTGGACAGGGTATAGCAATCAGCCCCAGCATTTT.

The chain has TRBV5-1 and TRBJ2-5; 11 positions agree with TRBD2. V gave up 2 bases and J gave up 5 bases; unmatched junction bases: 5. The germline CDR1 and CDR2 sequences are SGHRS and YFSETQ. The CDR3 contains 15 residues. The CDR3 DNA follows: TGCGCCAGCAGCTTCGGGACTAGCGGAGCGGAGACCCAGTACTTC. It translates to CASSFGTSGAETQYF.

This chain connects TRBV7-9 to TRBJ2-3; 9 bases agree with TRBD1. V trimming: 6 bases; J trimming: 6 bases; junction bases outside the gene matches: 7. CDR1 SEHNR and CDR2 FQNEAQ come from the germline V gene (reference sequence). This CDR3 region has 14 residues. The CDR3 protein is CASREQGASDTQYF. CDR3 DNA sequence: TGTGCCAGCAGGGAACAGGGGGCGAGCGATACGCAGTATTTT.

This clone was observed a handful of times. The chain links TRBV3-1 (or the pseudogene TRBV3-2) to TRBJ2-3, with TRBD2 matching over 9 bases. In germline, CDR1 is LGHDT, CDR2 YNNKEL (reference sequence). V trimming: 0 bases; J trimming: 4 bases; junction bases outside the gene matches: 14. This CDR3 is 19 amino acids long. The CDR3 nucleotides are TGTGCCAGCAGCCAAGATTGGATTCTAGCGGGGCGAAGGGCAGATACGCAGTATTTT. Translation gives CASSQDWILAGRRADTQYF.

CDR3 protein: CSVAGSGANVLTF. For the CDR3, the DNA is TGCAGCGTTGCGGGGTCAGGGGCCAACGTCCTGACTTTC. The chain employs TRBV29-1 and TRBJ2-6; tentative D call: TRBD2 (5 bases). V lost 4 bases and J lost 4, with 8 bases in between. Germline CDR1 is SQVTM and CDR2 is ANQGSEA. This CDR3 region has 13 residues.

The genes are TRBV27 and TRBJ1-6, with TRBD1 matching 7 bases. The CDR3 is made up of 15 amino acids. V trimming: 4 bases; J trimming: 5 bases; junction bases outside the gene matches: 5. Germline loops: CDR1 MNHEY, CDR2 SMNVEV (reference sequence). The chain's CDR3 is CASSSGQTDNSPLHF. CDR3 nucleotide sequence: TGTGCCAGCAGTTCGGGACAGACAGATAATTCACCCCTCCACTTT.

V gene TRBV28 combines with J gene TRBJ2-1; 11 nucleotides match TRBD2. The CDR3 runs to 15 residues. With V trimmed by 7 bases and J by 8 bases, 10 bases remained unmatched. In germline, CDR1 is MDHEN, CDR2 SYDVKM. CDR3 sequence (DNA): TGTGCCAGCACCCCGGGACTAGCGGAAGGCTATGAGCAGTTCTTC. Translating it yields CASTPGLAEGYEQFF. Combining the CDR3 with reference TRBV28 and TRBJ2-1 gives the whole variable domain DVKVTQSSRYLVKRTGEKVFLECVQDMDHENMFWYRQDPGLGLRLIYFSYDVKMKEKGDIPEGYSVSREKKERFSLILESASTNQTSMYLCASTPGLAEGYEQFFGPGTRLTVL.

This sequence joins TRBV28 and TRBJ2-2; 8 bases fit TRBD1. J was trimmed by 6 bases and V by 6 bases; bases with no gene match: 18. Germline V CDR1 and CDR2: MDHEN, SYDVKM. The CDR3 has 18 amino acids. The CDR3 region has the DNA TGTGCCAGCAGCCAACCGACATCCGGGACAGGTTGGGCCGGGGAGCTGTTTTTT. Encoded protein: CASSQPTSGTGWAGELFF. Looking up the rest from reference TRBV28 and TRBJ2-2 gives the full variable domain: DVKVTQSSRYLVKRTGEKVFLECVQDMDHENMFWYRQDPGLGLRLIYFSYDVKMKEKGDIPEGYSVSREKKERFSLILESASTNQTSMYLCASSQPTSGTGWAGELFFGEGSRLTVL.

The CDR3 nucleotides read TGTGCCTGGATTGGGGCCGGCGCAGATACGCAGTATTTT. Translation gives CAWIGAGADTQYF. V usage is TRBV30 and J usage is TRBJ2-3, with a tentative D call TRBD1 (5 bases). V was clipped by 4 bases and J by 4 bases, with 12 bases between them. Per germline, CDR1 GTSNPN and CDR2 SVGIG (reference sequence). The CDR3 runs to 13 residues.

The J gene is TRBJ1-4, the V gene TRBV7-9, with TRBD1 identical over 9 bases. This CDR3 has 16 residues. V dropped 5 bases and J dropped 5; count of bases not matched to a gene: 9. Germline assignment: CDR1 SEHNR and CDR2 FQNEAQ (reference sequence). The chain's CDR3 is CASSPRTGASNEKLFF. The CDR3 DNA sequence: TGTGCCAGCAGCCCCCGGACAGGGGCTTCGAATGAAAAACTGTTTTTT.

The rearrangement links TRBV6-2 or TRBV6-3 to TRBJ2-7; possibly TRBD1 for D (5 bases). V lost 2 bases and J lost 2, with 13 bases in between. There are 15 residues in the CDR3. Germline loops: CDR1 MNHEY, CDR2 SVGEGT. CDR3 amino acids: CASSYKGNRPYEQYF. CDR3 nucleotide sequence: TGTGCCAGCAGTTACAAGGGGAACCGTCCCTACGAGCAGTACTTC.

V gene TRBV7-9 combines with J gene TRBJ1-3, with a weak D call TRBD1 (5 bases). Germline CDR1 and CDR2: SEHNR and FQNEAQ (reference sequence). CDR3 length equals 16 residues. Trimming left V 2 bases short and J 0 bases short, with 11 bases between. The CDR3 DNA follows: TGTGCCAGCAGCTTATCGGGACTCAGCTCTGGAAACACCATATATTTT. It translates to CASSLSGLSSGNTIYF.

This chain uses TRBV9 with TRBJ2-7; possible D gene TRBD2, 6 bases. The germline V gene has CDR1 SGDLS and CDR2 YYNGEE. This CDR3 is built from 14 residues. Trimming cost V 1 base and J 3 bases, with 11 bases left between them. CDR3 in DNA: TGTGCCAGCAGCGTAACCGGGACTGACTACGAGCAGTACTTC. Protein product: CASSVTGTDYEQYF.